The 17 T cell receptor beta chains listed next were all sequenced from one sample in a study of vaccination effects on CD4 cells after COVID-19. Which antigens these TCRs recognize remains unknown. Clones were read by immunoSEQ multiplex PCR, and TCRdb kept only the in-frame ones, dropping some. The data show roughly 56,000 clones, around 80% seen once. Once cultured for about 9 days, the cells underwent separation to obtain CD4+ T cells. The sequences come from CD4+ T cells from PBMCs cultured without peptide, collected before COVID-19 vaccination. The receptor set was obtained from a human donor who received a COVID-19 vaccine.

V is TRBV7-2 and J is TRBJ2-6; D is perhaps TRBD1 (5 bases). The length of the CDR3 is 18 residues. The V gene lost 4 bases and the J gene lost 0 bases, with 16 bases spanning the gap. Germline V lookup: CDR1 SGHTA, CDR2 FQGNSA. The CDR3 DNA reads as TGTGCCAGCAGCTATCGGACAAGGAGTTACTCTGGGGCCAACGTCCTGACTTTC. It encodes CASSYRTRSYSGANVLTF.

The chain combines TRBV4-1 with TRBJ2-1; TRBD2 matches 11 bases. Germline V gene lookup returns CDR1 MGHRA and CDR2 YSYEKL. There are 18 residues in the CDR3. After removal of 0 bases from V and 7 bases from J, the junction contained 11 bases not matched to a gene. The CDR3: CASSQEGGLAGGWNEQFF. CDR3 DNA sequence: TGCGCCAGCAGCCAAGAAGGGGGGCTAGCGGGGGGCTGGAATGAGCAGTTCTTC.

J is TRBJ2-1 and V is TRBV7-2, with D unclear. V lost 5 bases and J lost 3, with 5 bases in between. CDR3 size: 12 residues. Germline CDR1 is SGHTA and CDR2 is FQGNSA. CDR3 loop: CASSPIYNEQFF. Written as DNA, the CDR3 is TGTGCCAGCAGCCCTATCTACAATGAGCAGTTCTTC.

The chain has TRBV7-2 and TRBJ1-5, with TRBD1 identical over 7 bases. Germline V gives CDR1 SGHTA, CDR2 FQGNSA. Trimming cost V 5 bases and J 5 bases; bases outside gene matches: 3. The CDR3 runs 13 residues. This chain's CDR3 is CASSPGTDQPQHF. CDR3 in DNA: TGTGCCAGCAGCCCAGGGACAGATCAGCCCCAGCATTTT.

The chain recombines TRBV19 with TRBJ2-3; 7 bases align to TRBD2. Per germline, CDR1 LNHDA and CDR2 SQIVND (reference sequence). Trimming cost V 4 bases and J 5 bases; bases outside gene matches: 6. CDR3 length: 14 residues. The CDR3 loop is CASSTSGLEDTQYF. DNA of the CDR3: TGTGCCAGTAGTACTAGCGGCTTGGAAGATACGCAGTATTTT.

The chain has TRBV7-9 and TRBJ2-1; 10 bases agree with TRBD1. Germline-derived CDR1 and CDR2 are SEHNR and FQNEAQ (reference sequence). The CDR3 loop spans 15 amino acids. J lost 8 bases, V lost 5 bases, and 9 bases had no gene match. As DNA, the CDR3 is TGTGCCAGCAGCACCCGGACAGGGGGGACCGATGAGCAGTTCTTC. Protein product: CASSTRTGGTDEQFF.

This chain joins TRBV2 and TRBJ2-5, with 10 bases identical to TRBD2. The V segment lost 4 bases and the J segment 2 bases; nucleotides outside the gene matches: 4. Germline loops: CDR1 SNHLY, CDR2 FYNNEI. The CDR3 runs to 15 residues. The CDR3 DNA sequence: TGTGCCAGCAGTGTTAGGACTAGCGGTCAAGAGACCCAGTACTTC. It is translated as CASSVRTSGQETQYF.

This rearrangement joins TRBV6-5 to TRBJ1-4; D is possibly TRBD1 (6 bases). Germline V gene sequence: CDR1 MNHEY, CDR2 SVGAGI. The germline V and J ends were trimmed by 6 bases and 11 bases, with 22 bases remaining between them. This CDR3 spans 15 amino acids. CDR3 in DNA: TGTGCCAGCAGCCCCACCGGGACAATATCAGGGAAACTGTTTTTT. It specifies CASSPTGTISGKLFF.

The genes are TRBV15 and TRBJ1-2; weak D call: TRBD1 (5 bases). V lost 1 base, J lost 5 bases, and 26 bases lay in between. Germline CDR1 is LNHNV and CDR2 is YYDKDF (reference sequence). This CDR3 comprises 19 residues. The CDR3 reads CATSRVRDPKPSLPYGYTF. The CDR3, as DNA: TGTGCCACCAGCAGAGTTAGGGACCCAAAGCCGTCGCTGCCGTATGGCTACACCTTC.

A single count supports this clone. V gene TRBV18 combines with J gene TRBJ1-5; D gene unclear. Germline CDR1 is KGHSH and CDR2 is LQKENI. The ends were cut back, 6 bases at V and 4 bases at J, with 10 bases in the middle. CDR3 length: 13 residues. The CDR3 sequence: CASSEGGNQPQHF. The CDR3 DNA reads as TGTGCCAGCTCGGAGGGAGGTAATCAGCCCCAGCATTTT.

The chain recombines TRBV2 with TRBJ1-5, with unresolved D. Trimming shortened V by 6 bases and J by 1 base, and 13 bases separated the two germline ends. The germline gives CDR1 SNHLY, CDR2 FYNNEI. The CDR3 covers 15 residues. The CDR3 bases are TGTGCCAGCAGGAGGGAAGTTGGAAGCAATCAGCCCCAGCATTTT. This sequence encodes CASRREVGSNQPQHF.

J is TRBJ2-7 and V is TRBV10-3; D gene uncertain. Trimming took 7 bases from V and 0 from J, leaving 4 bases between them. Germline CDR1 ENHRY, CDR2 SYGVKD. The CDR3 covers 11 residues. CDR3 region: CAIKSSYEQYV. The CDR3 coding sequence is TGTGCCATCAAAAGCTCCTACGAGCAGTACGTC.

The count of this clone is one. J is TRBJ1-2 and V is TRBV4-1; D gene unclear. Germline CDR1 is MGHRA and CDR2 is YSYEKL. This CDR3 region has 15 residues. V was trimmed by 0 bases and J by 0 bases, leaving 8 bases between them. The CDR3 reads CASSQDLVANYGYTF. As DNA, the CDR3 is TGCGCCAGCAGCCAAGATTTGGTGGCTAACTATGGCTACACCTTC.

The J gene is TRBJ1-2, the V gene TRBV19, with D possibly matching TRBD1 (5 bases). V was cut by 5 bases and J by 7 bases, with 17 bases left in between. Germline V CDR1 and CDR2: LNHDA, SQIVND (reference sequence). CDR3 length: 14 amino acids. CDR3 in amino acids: CASSVPGSWIGYTF. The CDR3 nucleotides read TGTGCCAGTAGTGTTCCAGGGAGCTGGATTGGCTACACCTTC.

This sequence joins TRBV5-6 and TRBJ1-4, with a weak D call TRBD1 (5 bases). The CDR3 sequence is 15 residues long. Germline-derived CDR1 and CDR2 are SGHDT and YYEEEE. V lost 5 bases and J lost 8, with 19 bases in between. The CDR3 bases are TGTGCCAGCAGGAACAACCGGGACGGGAGGGAAAAACTGTTTTTT. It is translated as CASRNNRDGREKLFF.

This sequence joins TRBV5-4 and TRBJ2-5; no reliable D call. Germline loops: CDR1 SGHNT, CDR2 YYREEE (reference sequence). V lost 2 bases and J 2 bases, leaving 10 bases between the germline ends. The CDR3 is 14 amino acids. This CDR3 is CASSFARGQETQYF. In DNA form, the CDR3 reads TGTGCCAGCAGCTTCGCGCGAGGTCAAGAGACCCAGTACTTC. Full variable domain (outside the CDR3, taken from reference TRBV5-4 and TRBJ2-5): ETGVTQSPTHLIKTRGQQVTLRCSSQSGHNTVSWYQQALGQGPQFIFQYYREEENGRGNFPPRFSGLQFPNYSSELNVNALELDDSALYLCASSFARGQETQYFGPGTRLLVL.

CDR3 residues: CASSQGTGPHNNTGELFF. In DNA form, the CDR3 reads TGTGCCAGCAGCCAAGGGACCGGGCCTCATAATAACACCGGGGAGCTGTTTTTT. V usage is TRBV4-2 and J usage is TRBJ2-2, with D uncertain. The CDR3 has 18 amino acids. CDR1 and CDR2 from the germline V gene are LGHNA and YNFKEQ. Trimming shortened V by 1 base and J by 2 bases, and 17 bases separated the two germline ends.